The clone carrying this T cell receptor beta chain was found a few times. The sample belongs to a study of T cells in Graves' hyperthyroidism and ophthalmopathy. Turning to the study itself: Prior to any treatment, at the point of initial diagnosis, peripheral blood was collected.

CDR3 length: 13 residues. The germline CDR1 and CDR2 sequences are SGHVS and FQNEAQ. Trimming shortened V by 6 bases and J by 6 bases, and 14 bases separated the two germline ends. The investigators amplified TCR beta CDR3 regions from RNA transcripts. Initially, a first-round RT-PCR of the TCR CDR3 employed the HTBI primer set. TCRdb redid the calling of the multiplex PCR reads with MiXCR, one entry per CDR3 protein. The sample shows about 520,000 distinct CDR3 sequences, around 24% of them seen only once. Clinicians diagnosed patients from clinical symptoms, serum thyroxine and TRAb, thyroid ultrasound and orbital computed tomography.

The chain links TRBV7-8 to TRBJ1-1; the D gene is possibly TRBD1 (5 bases). The sample consisted of blood. The clonotype originates from a woman between 25 and 40 years old with Graves' ophthalmopathy. The CDR3 loop reads CASRTDPTAEAFF. The CDR3 DNA reads TGTGCCAGCAGGACAGATCCCACGGCTGAAGCTTTCTTT.